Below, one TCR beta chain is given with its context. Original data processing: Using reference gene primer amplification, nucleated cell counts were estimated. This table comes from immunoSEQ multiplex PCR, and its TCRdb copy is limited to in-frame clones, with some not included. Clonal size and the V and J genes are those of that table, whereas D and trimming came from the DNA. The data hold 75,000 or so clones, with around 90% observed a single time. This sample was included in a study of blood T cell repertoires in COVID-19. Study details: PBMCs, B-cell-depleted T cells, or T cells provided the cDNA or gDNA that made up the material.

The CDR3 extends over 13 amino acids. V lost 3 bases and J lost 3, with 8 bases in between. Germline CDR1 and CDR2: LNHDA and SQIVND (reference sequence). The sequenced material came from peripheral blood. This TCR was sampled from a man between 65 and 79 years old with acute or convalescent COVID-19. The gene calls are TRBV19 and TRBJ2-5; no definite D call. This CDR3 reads CASSIDTEETQYF. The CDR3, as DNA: TGTGCCAGTAGTATTGATACAGAAGAGACCCAGTACTTC.